What follows is one T cell receptor (beta chain) and its context. Its matching antigen is unknown. RNA amounts of 0.5 to 1 ug underwent reverse transcription with random hexamers. From the immunoSEQ multiplex PCR reads, TCRdb called clonotypes with MiXCR, one entry per CDR3 protein. Of hundreds of thousands of distinct CDR3 sequences in the sample, 95% were seen once. This sample was taken from a study of CD8 T cells in Susac syndrome. Notes on the study in general: It was acknowledged in the study that the number of individuals who were included in its TCR sequencing and HLA analysis was relatively small.

The multiple sclerosis control group comprised treatment-naive patients with stable or active relapsing-remitting disease. V gave up 4 bases and J gave up 3 bases, with 10 bases separating them. The CDR3 has 13 amino acids. Germline V gene data show CDR1 as LNHDA and CDR2 as SQIVND (reference sequence). The material sequenced was CD4+ T cells from PBMCs. This rearrangement joins TRBV19 to TRBJ2-7; D call uncertain. This sequence originates from a human donor with multiple sclerosis. CDR3 region: CASSKYQDYEQYF. The CDR3 DNA reads as TGTGCCAGTAGTAAATACCAAGACTACGAGCAGTACTTC.